The clone carrying this T cell receptor beta chain was found many times. Antigen: not known. Individual cDNA molecules received unique molecular identifiers. In TCRdb, the 5' RACE reads were re-called with MiXCR into one record per CDR3 protein. The table shows some 29,000 distinct CDR3 sequences, with approximately 4.7% occurring only once. These data are taken from a study of early T cells in non-severe SARS-CoV-2 infection. In the study overall: Alpha and beta chains were unpaired, from unsorted whole-blood bulk RNA. General study results and limits: VDJdb matching, biased toward anti-spike CD8 responses, missed private and CD4 specificities.

The ends were cut back, 6 bases at V and 3 bases at J, with 12 bases in the middle. The CDR3 is 13 amino acids. The germline gives CDR1 SQVTM, CDR2 ANQGSEA. This chain uses TRBV29-1 with TRBJ1-5, with D perhaps TRBD1 (6 bases). The sequencing input was whole blood. This receptor was identified in an adult who was a healthcare worker with PCR-confirmed SARS-CoV-2 infection or an uninfected control (not recorded which). CDR3 in DNA: TGCAGCGTGAAACAGGGTTTCAATCAGCCCCAGCATTTT. This encodes CSVKQGFNQPQHF.